Presented here are 15 T cell receptor beta chains from one specimen sequenced in a study of T cells in Graves' hyperthyroidism and ophthalmopathy. TCR beta CDR3 regions were amplified from RNA transcripts. HTBI primers drove first-round RT-PCR of the TCR CDR3. TCRdb re-analysed the multiplex PCR reads in MiXCR, keeping a single row per CDR3 protein. The table includes 700,000 to 850,000 distinct CDR3 sequences, just over 35% detected once. Sequencing was carried out using blood. These TCRs come from a woman in her thirties or forties with Graves' hyperthyroidism.

The chain has TRBV28 and TRBJ1-5; D not resolved. This CDR3 region has 13 residues. V was pared by 8 bases and J by 0 bases, with 8 bases between. In germline, CDR1 is MDHEN, CDR2 SYDVKM. CDR3 sequence reads: CASYPDSNQPQHF. In nucleotides, the CDR3 is TGTGCCAGCTACCCAGATAGCAATCAGCCCCAGCATTTT.

The genes are TRBV11-2 and TRBJ1-1, with D uncertain. Germline assignment: CDR1 SGHAT and CDR2 FQNNGV. The CDR3 length is 14 residues. Trimming left V 11 bases short and J 1 base short, with 17 bases between. CDR3 region: CACNLWAGNTEAFF. The CDR3 region has the DNA TGTGCCTGCAACCTTTGGGCAGGGAACACTGAAGCTTTCTTT.

This clonotype was counted ten times or more. The chain employs TRBV7-2 and TRBJ2-5; 11 nucleotides line up with TRBD2. The V gene end was trimmed by 0 bases and the J gene end by 9 bases; junction bases not matched to a gene: 6. CDR3 length: 15 amino acids. The germline V gene encodes CDR1 SGHTA and CDR2 FQGNSA. The CDR3 loop reads CASSLASTSGTAQYF. The CDR3 DNA reads TGTGCCAGCAGCTTAGCTTCGACTAGCGGGACGGCCCAGTACTTC.

Remarks on this clonotype: A much more abundant neighbour one base away suggests this may be a read error. The chain carries TRBV19 and TRBJ1-5; tentatively, D is TRBD1 (6 bases). This CDR3 comprises 13 residues. CDR1 and CDR2 from the germline V gene are LNHDA and SQIVND (reference sequence). The chain's CDR3 is CASSGRGYQPHHF. For the CDR3, the DNA is TGTGCCAGTAGTGGCAGGGGTTATCAGCCCCATCATTTT.

Ten or more counts support this clonotype. The J gene is TRBJ1-1, the V gene TRBV5-8; weak D call: TRBD1 (5 bases). The germline V and J ends were trimmed by 3 bases and 6 bases, with 15 bases remaining between them. Germline V gene lookup returns CDR1 SGHTS and CDR2 YDEGEE. The CDR3 loop spans 14 amino acids. DNA for the CDR3: TGTGCCAGCAGCTGGTCCAGGGAAGTCCCTGAAGCTTTCTTT. It translates to CASSWSREVPEAFF.

Comments on this clonotype: This may stem from a read error, because a much larger clone lies one nucleotide away. This chain uses TRBV20-1 with TRBJ1-2; TRBD1 is a possible D gene (5 bases). This CDR3 region has 13 residues. Per germline, CDR1 DFQATT and CDR2 SNEGSKA (reference sequence). Trimming took off 0 bases at V and 2 bases at J, with 7 bases between the two ends. The DNA for the CDR3 is TGCAGTGCTAGAGAAGAGGGGAACTATGGCTACACCTTC. Translating it yields CSAREEGNYGYTF.

This clonotype was recorded at least ten times. The chain carries TRBV7-2 and TRBJ1-1; D is uncertain. Germline V lookup: CDR1 SGHTA, CDR2 FQGNSA. The V end lost 6 bases, the J end lost 6 bases, and 17 bases lay between the germline ends. The CDR3 spans 14 residues. Here the CDR3 reads CASSGSTASAEAFF. CDR3 nucleotides: TGTGCCAGCAGTGGATCGACCGCCTCGGCTGAAGCTTTCTTT.

This clonotype was counted ten times or more. The V call is TRBV15, the J call TRBJ1-4; D possibly corresponds to TRBD1 (5 bases). CDR3 length: 17 residues. Trimming took off 0 bases at V and 8 bases at J, with 19 bases between the two ends. Germline values: CDR1 LNHNV, CDR2 YYDKDF (reference sequence). The CDR3 bases are TGTGCCACCAGCAGAGATCAGACGGACGGGCGGGGGGAAAAACTGTTTTTT. Protein product: CATSRDQTDGRGEKLFF.

This clonotype was recorded a few times. The chain couples TRBV7-3 to TRBJ2-2; possibly TRBD1 for D (6 bases). The V end lost 0 bases, the J end lost 4 bases, and 9 bases lay between the germline ends. The CDR3 loop spans 15 amino acids. Germline V gene data show CDR1 as SGHTA and CDR2 as FQGTGA. The CDR3 loop reads CASSLTLDSTGELFF. As DNA, the CDR3 is TGTGCCAGCAGCTTAACACTGGACAGCACCGGGGAGCTGTTTTTT.

V and J are TRBV7-2 and TRBJ2-7; 11 bases are a match to TRBD1. V gave up 4 bases and J gave up 6 bases; unmatched junction bases: 8. In germline, CDR1 is SGHTA, CDR2 FQGNSA. The CDR3 covers 15 residues. This CDR3 is CASSYRGQGVAEQYF. The CDR3 DNA reads TGTGCCAGCAGCTACCGGGGACAGGGGGTTGCCGAGCAGTACTTC.

The J gene is TRBJ2-6, the V gene TRBV6-2 or TRBV6-3; D may be TRBD2 (6 bases). Trimming removed 7 bases at V and 0 bases at J, with 16 bases between. CDR3 length equals 17 residues. CDR1 MNHEY and CDR2 SVGEGT come from the germline V gene. CDR3 protein: CASTDRGGPSGANVLTF. The DNA of the CDR3 is TGTGCCAGCACCGACCGGGGAGGCCCCTCTGGGGCCAACGTCCTGACTTTC.

This clonotype has ten or more counts. The chain employs TRBV7-3 and TRBJ2-6; D assignment may be TRBD1 or TRBD2 (5 bases each). Germline assignment: CDR1 SGHTA and CDR2 FQGTGA. Trimming took off 4 bases at V and 4 bases at J, with 11 bases between the two ends. CDR3 length equals 15 residues. CDR3 loop: CASSSRESGANVLTF. The CDR3 DNA reads TGTGCCAGCAGCTCCAGGGAGTCCGGGGCCAACGTCCTGACTTTC.

This chain joins TRBV19 and TRBJ1-2; weak D call: TRBD1 (6 bases). Germline-derived CDR1 and CDR2 are LNHDA and SQIVND (reference sequence). The germline V and J ends were trimmed by 5 bases and 4 bases, with 17 bases remaining between them. The length of the CDR3 is 15 residues. Here the CDR3 reads CASSLTGSNPYGYTF. As DNA, the CDR3 is TGTGCCAGTAGTTTAACAGGGAGCAACCCCTATGGCTACACCTTC.

Comment on this clonotype: A read error may account for a junction end that differs from germline. This chain links TRBV20-1 with TRBJ1-3; D is ambiguous. The CDR3 is 15 amino acids. Germline-derived CDR1 and CDR2 are DFQATT and SNEGSKA (reference sequence). CDR3 DNA sequence: TGCAGTGCTAGTCCCGGGCCGAAAACTGGAAACACCATACATTTT. Its translation: CSASPGPKTGNTIHF.

In its sample, this clonotype was seen a few times. The J gene is TRBJ2-7, the V gene TRBV7-2; TRBD1 might be the D (7 bases). The V gene lost 1 base and the J gene lost 3 bases, with 13 bases spanning the gap. CDR1 SGHTA and CDR2 FQGNSA come from the germline V gene. The CDR3 runs to 15 residues. The CDR3 here is CASSLVPGGNYEQYF. In DNA, the CDR3 is TGTGCCAGCAGCTTAGTTCCAGGGGGGAACTACGAGCAGTACTTC.